The source of this TCR beta chain is a study of blood T cell repertoires in COVID-19. As for the study in general: Sources were T cells, B-cell-depleted T cells, or PBMCs; the material itself was cDNA or gDNA.

Generated by immunoSEQ multiplex PCR, the TCRdb table keeps only in-frame clones and is missing some. Among tens of thousands of clones listed, roughly nine tenths were seen once. This TCR was sampled from a man in his forties or fifties with COVID-19, enrolled during active disease. Specimen: peripheral blood.

The CDR3 sequence is CAWSGGFELQPQHF. In DNA, the CDR3 is TGTGCCTGGAGTGGAGGTTTTGAGCTCCAGCCCCAGCATTTT. The chain carries TRBV30 and TRBJ1-5, with D unresolved. Germline assignment: CDR1 GTSNPN and CDR2 SVGIG (reference sequence). The CDR3 extends over 14 amino acids. The V end was cut by 1 base, the J end by 7 bases, with 14 bases between.